These 26 T cell receptor beta chains were all obtained from the same sample, sequenced in a study of blood T cell repertoires in COVID-19. Some clones are missing from TCRdb's copy, which holds only in-frame ones; the method was immunoSEQ multiplex PCR. The repertoire holds 200,000 to 300,000 clones, with more than 80% as singletons. Sequencing used peripheral blood. These receptors were taken from an elderly woman with COVID-19, enrolled during active disease.

The chain links TRBV30 to TRBJ2-1, with D possibly TRBD1 on 6 matching bases. Germline loops: CDR1 GTSNPN, CDR2 SVGIG (reference sequence). V lost 5 bases, J lost 10 bases, and 18 bases lay in between. This CDR3 has 13 amino acids. The CDR3 DNA reads TGTGCCTGGGCCCTGGGGGCCGGGAACGAGCAGTTCTTC. Amino acid sequence: CAWALGAGNEQFF.

The chain combines TRBV5-1 with TRBJ1-1; D is possibly TRBD1 (5 bases). V gave up 7 bases and J gave up 8 bases, with 21 bases separating them. The CDR3 extends over 14 amino acids. Germline lookup yields CDR1 SGHRS and CDR2 YFSETQ. CDR3 sequence reads: CASQSSGQPSEAFF. In nucleotides, the CDR3 is TGCGCCAGCCAGTCTTCAGGGCAACCCTCCGAAGCTTTCTTT. The full variable domain, its missing parts supplied by reference TRBV5-1 and TRBJ1-1, is KAGVTQTPRYLIKTRGQQVTLSCSPISGHRSVSWYQQTPGQGLQFLFEYFSETQRNKGNFPGRFSGRQFSNSRSEMNVSTLELGDSALYLCASQSSGQPSEAFFGQGTRLTVV.

The table lists this clone with a few counts. The chain recombines TRBV15 with TRBJ2-2; D is possibly TRBD1 (7 bases). Looked up from germline, CDR1 is LNHNV and CDR2 is YYDKDF (reference sequence). V shed 2 bases and J shed 2 bases, with 9 bases lying between them. There are 15 residues in the CDR3. CDR3 amino acids: CATSRQGGNTGELFF. The CDR3 region has the DNA TGTGCCACCAGCAGACAGGGGGGAAACACCGGGGAGCTGTTTTTT.

The chain carries TRBV7-9 and TRBJ1-2, with 7 positions matching TRBD1. The CDR3 is 16 residues long. Germline-derived CDR1 and CDR2 are SEHNR and FQNEAQ (reference sequence). J was trimmed by 8 bases and V by 1 base; bases with no gene match: 13. The CDR3 sequence: CASSLVAPTGAGGYTF. In DNA form, the CDR3 reads TGTGCCAGCAGCTTAGTAGCCCCTACAGGGGCGGGGGGCTACACCTTC. Complete variable domain (other parts from reference TRBV7-9 and TRBJ1-2): DTGVSQNPRHKITKRGQNVTFRCDPISEHNRLYWYRQTLGQGPEFLTYFQNEAQLEKSRLLSDRFSAERPKGSFSTLEIQRTEQGDSAMYLCASSLVAPTGAGGYTFGSGTRLTVV.

This clone occurred a few times. This chain joins TRBV5-1 and TRBJ1-6; D unresolved. V lost 2 bases to trimming and J lost 9 bases, with 15 bases between them. The CDR3 sequence is 15 residues long. Germline CDR1 reads SGHRS; CDR2 reads YFSETQ. For the CDR3, the DNA is TGCGCCAGCAGCTTAGGCGGGATTACGCTTTCACCCCTCCACTTT. Translating gives CASSLGGITLSPLHF.

The V call is TRBV30, the J call TRBJ1-1; a weak D match, TRBD1 (6 bases). V dropped 2 bases and J dropped 7 bases, with 20 bases sitting between them. Per germline, CDR1 GTSNPN and CDR2 SVGIG (reference sequence). This CDR3 has 15 residues. The CDR3 DNA sequence: TGTGCCTGGAGTCCAACGGGGTTAGGACAGTTTGAAGCTTTCTTT. It yields the protein CAWSPTGLGQFEAFF.

The genes are TRBV5-5 and TRBJ1-5, with D possibly matching TRBD1 (6 bases). The CDR3 is 18 amino acids. Trimming pared 4 bases from V and 11 bases from J, leaving 31 bases between. The germline V gene has CDR1 SGHKS and CDR2 YYEKEE (reference sequence). The CDR3 sequence is CASSIPSIRTVLQFAQHF. The CDR3 DNA follows: TGTGCCAGCAGCATACCCTCGATTAGGACAGTTCTCCAATTCGCCCAGCATTTT.

The chain employs TRBV7-2 and TRBJ1-5; D ambiguous. Looked up from germline, CDR1 is SGHTA and CDR2 is FQGNSA. The V and J ends lost 1 base and 4 bases respectively, with 5 bases between them. The length of the CDR3 is 13 residues. CDR3 sequence: CASSLGRNQPQHF. The CDR3, as DNA: TGTGCCAGCAGCTTAGGGCGGAATCAGCCCCAGCATTTT.

V usage is TRBV6-5 and J usage is TRBJ2-2, with TRBD2 as a possible D gene (5 bases). Trimming stripped 6 bases from V and 1 base from J, with 12 bases between. The germline V gene encodes CDR1 MNHEY and CDR2 SVGAGI. The CDR3 loop spans 15 amino acids. For the CDR3, the DNA is TGTGCCAGCAGGAGGGCCAGACAGAACACCGGGGAGCTGTTTTTT. It yields the protein CASRRARQNTGELFF.

V is TRBV27 and J is TRBJ1-5; perhaps TRBD1 as D (6 bases). Germline assignment: CDR1 MNHEY and CDR2 SMNVEV (reference sequence). Deletions cut 8 bases from V and 0 bases from J, with 17 bases between. The CDR3 has 16 amino acids. CDR3 sequence: CASPQGWRISNQPQHF. In DNA form, the CDR3 reads TGTGCCAGCCCGCAGGGGTGGCGGATTAGCAATCAGCCCCAGCATTTT.

The gene calls are TRBV4-2 and TRBJ1-2, with D unresolved. Germline-derived CDR1 and CDR2 are LGHNA and YNFKEQ. Deletions cut 1 base from V and 4 bases from J, with 7 bases between. The CDR3 is made up of 13 amino acids. CDR3 sequence reads: CASSQAEGYGYTF. CDR3 nucleotides: TGTGCCAGCAGCCAAGCCGAGGGCTATGGCTACACCTTC.

The chain joins TRBV29-1 to TRBJ1-1; D gene ambiguous. The CDR3 totals 13 residues. CDR1 SQVTM and CDR2 ANQGSEA come from the germline V gene. V lost 3 bases, J lost 4 bases, and 12 bases lay in between. The CDR3 region is CSVDSGYGTEAFF. The CDR3 DNA sequence: TGCAGCGTTGATTCCGGGTATGGCACTGAAGCTTTCTTT.

The chain is built from TRBV27 and TRBJ1-2, with a possible D match to TRBD1 (5 bases). With 6 bases removed from V and 0 bases from J, the gap between germline ends came to 11 bases. Germline CDR1 reads MNHEY; CDR2 reads SMNVEV (reference sequence). The CDR3 contains 14 residues. CDR3 in amino acids: CASSPRQTNYGYTF. The CDR3 region has the DNA TGTGCCAGCAGCCCTCGACAGACTAACTATGGCTACACCTTC.

This sequence joins TRBV5-1 and TRBJ2-4, with 11 bases lining up with TRBD1. This CDR3 is 15 amino acids long. J gave up 7 bases and V 4 bases, and 7 bases lay outside the gene matches. CDR1 is SGHRS, CDR2 YFSETQ, per germline. This chain's CDR3 is CASSLGQGGSNIQYF. CDR3 DNA: TGCGCCAGCAGCCTGGGACAGGGGGGATCGAACATTCAGTACTTC.

The chain combines TRBV18 with TRBJ2-2, with 8 bases fitting TRBD1. The V segment lost 4 bases and the J segment 7 bases; nucleotides outside the gene matches: 8. Germline V lookup: CDR1 KGHSH, CDR2 LQKENI. CDR3 length: 15 amino acids. The CDR3 bases are TGTGCCAGCTCACGACGACAGGGGTGGTACGGGGAGCTGTTTTTT. As protein: CASSRRQGWYGELFF.

This rearrangement joins TRBV6-5 to TRBJ2-7; maybe TRBD1 (6 bases). Trimming cost V 9 bases and J 0 bases, with 15 bases left between them. In germline, CDR1 is MNHEY, CDR2 SVGAGI. This CDR3 contains 14 residues. This CDR3 is CASVLGDISYEQYF. The DNA for the CDR3 is TGTGCCAGTGTATTAGGGGACATCTCCTACGAGCAGTACTTC.

V usage is TRBV2 and J usage is TRBJ1-2; TRBD1 is a possible D gene (6 bases). The CDR3 sequence is 15 residues long. CDR1 and CDR2 from the germline V gene are SNHLY and FYNNEI. V was cut by 5 bases and J by 5 bases, with 18 bases left in between. As DNA, the CDR3 is TGTGCCAGCAGTCCACCGGGACGAGGGGGTTATGGCTACACCTTC. Protein product: CASSPPGRGGYGYTF.

Only one count was recorded for this clone. V usage is TRBV6-5 and J usage is TRBJ1-2; D not certain. The V gene lost 11 bases and the J gene lost 8 bases, with 18 bases spanning the gap. The length of the CDR3 is 12 residues. Looked up from germline, CDR1 is MNHEY and CDR2 is SVGAGI. The CDR3 spells CAGGKDAGGYTF. DNA of the CDR3: TGTGCCGGAGGAAAGGACGCCGGGGGCTACACCTTC.

The rearrangement links TRBV18 to TRBJ2-7; D gene ambiguous. The CDR3 length is 15 residues. Trimming removed 3 bases at V and 4 bases at J, with 16 bases between. The germline gives CDR1 KGHSH, CDR2 LQKENI. CDR3 protein: CASSPVGSAAYEQYF. The DNA of the CDR3 is TGTGCCAGCTCACCCGTCGGTTCCGCGGCGTACGAGCAGTACTTC.

This chain uses TRBV3-1 (or the pseudogene TRBV3-2) with TRBJ2-3; no clear D. V was cut by 1 base and J by 5 bases, with 13 bases left in between. CDR3 length equals 15 residues. Germline CDR1 reads LGHDT; CDR2 reads YNNKEL (reference sequence). The CDR3 bases are TGTGCCAGCAGCCAAGGTGCGGTGGGTCGAGATACGCAGTATTTT. Translation: CASSQGAVGRDTQYF.

The chain links TRBV5-1 to TRBJ1-1; D not certain. This CDR3 region has 15 residues. Germline V gene sequence: CDR1 SGHRS, CDR2 YFSETQ. Trimming left V 3 bases short and J 1 base short, with 13 bases between. The CDR3 sequence is CASSSLGSGNTEAFF. For the CDR3, the DNA is TGCGCCAGCAGCTCGCTCGGGTCGGGGAACACTGAAGCTTTCTTT.

About this clone: Additional DNA sequences in this sample encode the identical CDR3. The rearrangement joins TRBV28 to TRBJ1-5; D not certain. Germline V gene data show CDR1 as MDHEN and CDR2 as SYDVKM. Trimming left V 6 bases short and J 1 base short, with 4 bases between. The CDR3 length is 12 residues. The CDR3 region is CASRQSNQPQHF. CDR3 DNA sequence: TGTGCCAGCAGACAGAGCAATCAGCCCCAGCATTTT.

The rearrangement joins TRBV6-5 to TRBJ2-1, with D possibly being TRBD2 (6 bases). CDR1 is MNHEY, CDR2 SVGAGI, per germline. The V end was cut by 11 bases, the J end by 0 bases, with 14 bases between. This CDR3 is 14 amino acids long. The CDR3 sequence is CAGNAGSSYNEQFF. Here the CDR3 DNA reads TGTGCCGGCAATGCGGGGAGCTCCTACAATGAGCAGTTCTTC.

In its sample, this clone was seen a few times. The V and J genes are TRBV3-1 (or the pseudogene TRBV3-2) and TRBJ1-1; tentatively, D is TRBD1 (5 bases). V lost 2 bases to trimming and J lost 4 bases, with 11 bases between them. The CDR3 is made up of 14 amino acids. Germline V gene lookup returns CDR1 LGHDT and CDR2 YNNKEL (reference sequence). Here the CDR3 reads CASSQPGSGTEAFF. The DNA for the CDR3 is TGTGCCAGCAGCCAACCAGGGTCGGGCACTGAAGCTTTCTTT.

The chain joins TRBV7-2 to TRBJ2-1; 12 bases line up with TRBD1. V was clipped by 1 base and J by 7 bases; unmatched bases: 2. This CDR3 region has 15 residues. The germline V gene has CDR1 SGHTA and CDR2 FQGNSA. This CDR3 is CASSLGDRGRNEQFF. DNA for the CDR3: TGTGCCAGCAGCTTAGGGGACAGGGGGCGAAATGAGCAGTTCTTC. Based on the CDR3 plus reference TRBV7-2 and TRBJ2-1, the full variable domain is GAGVSQSPSNKVTEKGKDVELRCDPISGHTALYWYRQSLGQGLEFLIYFQGNSAPDKSGLPSDRFSAERTGGSVSTLTIQRTQQEDSAVYLCASSLGDRGRNEQFFGPGTRLTVL.

The chain is built from TRBV19 and TRBJ1-2; no definite D call. Germline CDR1 reads LNHDA; CDR2 reads SQIVND (reference sequence). V lost 5 bases to trimming and J lost 4 bases, with 8 bases between them. This CDR3 has 12 residues. Here the CDR3 DNA reads TGTGCCAGTAGTGCGGATATCTATGGCTACACCTTC. Translating it yields CASSADIYGYTF.